Sequencing of this TCR beta chain was carried out in a study of cytomegalovirus exposure and HLA in healthy donors. Study overall: The roughly 670 first-cohort repertoires shared a platform with the approximately 120 validation repertoires, as reported in a later analysis. General study findings and limits: The study flagged around 150 TCR beta chains as cytomegalovirus-associated. Most TCR sequences showed up rarely, but some public TCRs showed up in many donors.

As for this clone: As yet, its antigen is unknown.

The germline CDR1 and CDR2 sequences are MNHEY and SMNVEV (reference sequence). This CDR3 is built from 17 residues. The V and J ends lost 6 bases and 10 bases, in that order; junction bases with no gene match: 18. Profiling relied on immunoSEQ multiplex PCR, and the TCRdb table lists in-frame clones only, not all of them. The sample gives 140,000 or so clones, more than 80% of which show up once; roughly 6.5% is in the top ten. The chain is built from TRBV27 and TRBJ1-6, with 7 bases aligning to TRBD1. What was sequenced was PBMCs. The receptor was isolated from a woman aged 25 to 39 in good health and CMV-seropositive. This CDR3 is CASSPTGTDGRGSPLHF. CDR3 bases: TGTGCCAGCAGCCCCACCGGGACAGACGGACGTGGATCACCCCTCCACTTT.